This T cell receptor beta chain was identified in a study of T cell responses to AZD1222 COVID-19 vaccine. Notes on the study in general: In a largely white British group with more females than males, clonal diversity was possibly underestimated.

About this clone: Antigen unknown.

The CDR3 covers 17 residues. Unmatched junction bases numbered 15, after V lost 5 bases and J lost 6 bases. From germline, CDR1 is SEHNR and CDR2 FQNEAQ (reference sequence). Measured with immunoSEQ multiplex PCR; TCRdb has only the in-frame clones, and not every one. The sample records about 92,000 clones, under 95% being singletons. The origin of this receptor is an adult in good health. The sequenced sample was peripheral blood, obtained on day 0 of AZD1222 vaccination. This chain uses TRBV7-9 with TRBJ2-3, with 9 positions matching TRBD1. The CDR3 is CASSQRVAGQGSDTQYF. The CDR3 nucleotides read TGTGCCAGCAGCCAAAGGGTGGCAGGACAGGGGTCGGATACGCAGTATTTT.